This TCR beta chain originates from a study of lymphopenia after photon versus proton radiotherapy. Study-wide results and limits: Authors raise, but do not show, better survival with proton therapy. In patients who died, overall survival fell as post-nadir TCR diversity dropped more. Relative stability marked proton patients; photon patients lost diversity and naive cells.

Produced via immunoSEQ multiplex PCR; TCRdb's table is partial and in-frame only. The repertoire holds about 45,000 clones, with around 86% as singletons. As for this clone: Its antigen is unknown.

This CDR3 has 13 residues. Germline CDR1 is SGHTA and CDR2 is FQGNSA. The V end was cut by 4 bases, the J end by 2 bases, with 6 bases between. The receptor was isolated from a man aged 40-55 years with gastric cancer. The specimen was peripheral blood, collected from a patient treated with photon-based radiotherapy. This chain joins TRBV7-2 and TRBJ1-5; D call uncertain. The CDR3, as DNA: TGTGCCAGCAGCTCCGACGGCAATCAGCCCCAGCATTTT. It specifies CASSSDGNQPQHF.